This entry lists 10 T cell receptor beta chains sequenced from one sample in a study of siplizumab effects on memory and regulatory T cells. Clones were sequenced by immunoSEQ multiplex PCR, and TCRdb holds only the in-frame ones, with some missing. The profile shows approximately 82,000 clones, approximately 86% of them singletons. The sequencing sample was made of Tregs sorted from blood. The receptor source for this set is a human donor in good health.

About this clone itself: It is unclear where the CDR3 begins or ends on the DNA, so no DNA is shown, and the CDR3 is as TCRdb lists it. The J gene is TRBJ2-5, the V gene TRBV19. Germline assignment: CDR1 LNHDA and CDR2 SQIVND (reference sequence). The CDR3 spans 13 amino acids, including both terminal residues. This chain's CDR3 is CASGAGFLETQYF.

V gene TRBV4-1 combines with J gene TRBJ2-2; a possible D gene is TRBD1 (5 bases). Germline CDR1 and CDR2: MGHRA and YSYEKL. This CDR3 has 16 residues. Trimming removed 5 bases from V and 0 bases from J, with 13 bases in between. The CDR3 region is CASSYDGATNTGELFF. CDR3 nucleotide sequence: TGCGCCAGCAGCTACGATGGGGCGACGAACACCGGGGAGCTGTTTTTT.

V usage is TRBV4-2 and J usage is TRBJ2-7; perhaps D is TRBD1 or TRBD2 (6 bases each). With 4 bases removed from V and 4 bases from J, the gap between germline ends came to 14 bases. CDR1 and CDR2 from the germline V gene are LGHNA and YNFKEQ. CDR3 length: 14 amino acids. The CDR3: CASSPEGGGYEQYF. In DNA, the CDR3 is TGTGCCAGCAGCCCTGAGGGGGGCGGTTACGAGCAGTACTTC.

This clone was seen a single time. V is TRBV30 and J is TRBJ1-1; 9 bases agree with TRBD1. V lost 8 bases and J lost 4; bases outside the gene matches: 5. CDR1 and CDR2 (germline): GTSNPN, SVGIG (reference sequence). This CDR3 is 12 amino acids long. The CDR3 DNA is TGTGCCCGGGACAGGGTGGGCACTGAAGCTTTCTTT. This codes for CARDRVGTEAFF.

CDR3 DNA sequence: TGTGCCAGCAGCTTGGCACCTGAAAGCCACGAGCAGTACTTC. Protein product: CASSLAPESHEQYF. The V call is TRBV7-2, the J call TRBJ2-7; no clear D. Trimming cost V 3 bases and J 5 bases, with 14 bases left between them. The CDR3 runs to 14 residues. Germline V CDR1 and CDR2: SGHTA, FQGNSA.

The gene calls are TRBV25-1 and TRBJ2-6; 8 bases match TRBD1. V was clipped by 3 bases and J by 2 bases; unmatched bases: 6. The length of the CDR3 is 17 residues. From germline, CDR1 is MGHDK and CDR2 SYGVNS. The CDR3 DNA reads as TGTGCCAGCAGTGAGAGACCACAGGGGGCTGGGGCCAACGTCCTGACTTTC. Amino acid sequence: CASSERPQGAGANVLTF.

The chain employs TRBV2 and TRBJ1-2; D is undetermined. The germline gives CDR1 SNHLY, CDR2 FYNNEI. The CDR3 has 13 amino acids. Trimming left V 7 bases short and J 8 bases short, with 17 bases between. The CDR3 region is CASTDFSEDGYTF. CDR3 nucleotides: TGTGCCAGCACCGACTTCTCGGAAGACGGCTACACCTTC.

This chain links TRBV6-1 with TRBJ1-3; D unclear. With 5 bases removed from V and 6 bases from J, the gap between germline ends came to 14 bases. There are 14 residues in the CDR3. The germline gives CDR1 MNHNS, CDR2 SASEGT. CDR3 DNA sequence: TGTGCCAGCAGTAACATCCCCACCGTAAACACCATATATTTT. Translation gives CASSNIPTVNTIYF.

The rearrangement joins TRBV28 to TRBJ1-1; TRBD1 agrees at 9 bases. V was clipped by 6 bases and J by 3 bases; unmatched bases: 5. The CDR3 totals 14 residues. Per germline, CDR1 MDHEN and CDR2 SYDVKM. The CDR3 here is CASRGTGRHTEAFF. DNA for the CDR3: TGTGCCAGCAGAGGGACAGGGAGGCACACTGAAGCTTTCTTT.

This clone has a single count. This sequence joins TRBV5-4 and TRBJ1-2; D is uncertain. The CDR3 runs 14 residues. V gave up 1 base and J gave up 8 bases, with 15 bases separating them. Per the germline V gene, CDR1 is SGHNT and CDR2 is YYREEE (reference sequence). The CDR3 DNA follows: TGTGCCAGCAGCTTGTTAGTTGGGCAGCACGGCTACACCTTC. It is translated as CASSLLVGQHGYTF.